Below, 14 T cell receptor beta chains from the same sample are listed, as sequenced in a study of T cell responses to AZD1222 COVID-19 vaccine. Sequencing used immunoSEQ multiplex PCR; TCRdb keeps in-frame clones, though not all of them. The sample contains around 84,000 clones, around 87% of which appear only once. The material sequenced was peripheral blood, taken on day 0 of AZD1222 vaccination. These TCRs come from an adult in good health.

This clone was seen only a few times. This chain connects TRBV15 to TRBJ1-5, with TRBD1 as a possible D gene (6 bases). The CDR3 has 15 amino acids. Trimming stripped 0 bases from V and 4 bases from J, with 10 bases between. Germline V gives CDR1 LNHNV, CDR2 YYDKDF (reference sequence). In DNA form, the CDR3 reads TGTGCCACCAGCAGAGATGGGGGCGCGAATCAGCCCCAGCATTTT. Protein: CATSRDGGANQPQHF. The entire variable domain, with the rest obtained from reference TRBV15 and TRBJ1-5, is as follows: DAMVIQNPRYQVTQFGKPVTLSCSQTLNHNVMYWYQQKSSQAPKLLFHYYDKDFNNEADTPDNFQSRRPNTSFCFLDIRSPGLGDTAMYLCATSRDGGANQPQHFGDGTRLSIL.

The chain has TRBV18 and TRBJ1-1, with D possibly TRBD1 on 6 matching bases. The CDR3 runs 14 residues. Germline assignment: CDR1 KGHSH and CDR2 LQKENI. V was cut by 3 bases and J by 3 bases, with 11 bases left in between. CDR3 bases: TGTGCCAGCTCACCGGGGGGCTCCGACACTGAAGCTTTCTTT. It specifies CASSPGGSDTEAFF.

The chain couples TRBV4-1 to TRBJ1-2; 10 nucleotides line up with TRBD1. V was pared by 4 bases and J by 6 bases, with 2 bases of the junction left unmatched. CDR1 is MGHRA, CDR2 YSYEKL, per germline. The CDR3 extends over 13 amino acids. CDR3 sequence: CASSPGQGDGYTF. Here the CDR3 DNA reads TGCGCCAGCAGCCCTGGACAGGGGGATGGCTACACCTTC.

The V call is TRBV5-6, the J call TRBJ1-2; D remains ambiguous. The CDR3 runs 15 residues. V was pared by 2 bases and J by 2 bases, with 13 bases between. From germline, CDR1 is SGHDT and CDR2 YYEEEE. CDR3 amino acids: CASSFVTVQNYGYTF. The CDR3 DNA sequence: TGTGCCAGCAGCTTCGTCACAGTGCAGAACTATGGCTACACCTTC.

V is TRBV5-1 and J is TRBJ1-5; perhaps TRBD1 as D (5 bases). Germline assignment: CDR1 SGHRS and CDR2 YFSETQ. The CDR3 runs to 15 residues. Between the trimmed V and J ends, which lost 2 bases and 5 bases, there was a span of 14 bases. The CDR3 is CASSLTTGSHQPQHF. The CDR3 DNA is TGCGCCAGCAGCTTAACAACAGGTTCCCATCAGCCCCAGCATTTT.

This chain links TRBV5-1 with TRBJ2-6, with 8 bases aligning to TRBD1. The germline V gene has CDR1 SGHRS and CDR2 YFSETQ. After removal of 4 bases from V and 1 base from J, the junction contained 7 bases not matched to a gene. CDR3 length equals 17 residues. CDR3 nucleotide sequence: TGCGCCAGCAGCCTACAGGGGGGCAGGTCTGGGGCCAACGTCCTGACTTTC. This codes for CASSLQGGRSGANVLTF.

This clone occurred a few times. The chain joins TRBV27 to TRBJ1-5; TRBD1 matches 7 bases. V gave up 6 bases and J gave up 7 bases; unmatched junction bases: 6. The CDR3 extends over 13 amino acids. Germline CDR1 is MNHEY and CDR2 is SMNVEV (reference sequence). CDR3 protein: CASRARGRQPQHF. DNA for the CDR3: TGTGCCAGCAGGGCCAGGGGGAGACAGCCCCAGCATTTT.

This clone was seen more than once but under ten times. The CDR3 loop is CASSEAKSGRYSPLHF. For the CDR3, the DNA is TGTGCCAGCAGTGAAGCAAAATCAGGGAGGTATTCACCCCTCCACTTT. This chain links TRBV2 with TRBJ1-6; D is perhaps TRBD1 (5 bases). Trimming removed 0 bases at V and 8 bases at J, with 14 bases between. Germline CDR1 SNHLY, CDR2 FYNNEI. The CDR3 spans 16 residues.

The CDR3: CASSPRQGWSQPQHF. The DNA for the CDR3 is TGTGCCAGCAGCCCCCGACAGGGGTGGTCTCAGCCCCAGCATTTT. The chain is built from TRBV28 and TRBJ1-5, with 8 positions matching TRBD1. In germline, CDR1 is MDHEN, CDR2 SYDVKM. The V segment lost 6 bases and the J segment 6 bases; nucleotides outside the gene matches: 10. CDR3 length equals 15 residues.

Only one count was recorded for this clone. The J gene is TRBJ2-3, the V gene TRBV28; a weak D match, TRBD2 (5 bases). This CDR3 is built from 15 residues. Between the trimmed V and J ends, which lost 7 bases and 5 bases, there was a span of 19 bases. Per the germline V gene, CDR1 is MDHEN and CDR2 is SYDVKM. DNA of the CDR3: TGTGCCAGCATTCCCTTAACTAGTGGCAGAGATACGCAGTATTTT. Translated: CASIPLTSGRDTQYF.

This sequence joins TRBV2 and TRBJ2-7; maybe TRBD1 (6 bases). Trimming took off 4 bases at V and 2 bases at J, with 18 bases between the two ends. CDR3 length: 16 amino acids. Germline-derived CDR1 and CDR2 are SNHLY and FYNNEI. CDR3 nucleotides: TGTGCCAGCAGTGCTGTAGGGGGAGACACCCCCTACGAGCAGTACTTC. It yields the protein CASSAVGGDTPYEQYF.

This CDR3 is CASSFGGTEAFF. CDR3 nucleotides: TGTGCCAGCAGTTTTGGGGGCACTGAAGCTTTCTTT. The chain employs TRBV28 and TRBJ1-1; a possible D gene is TRBD1 (5 bases). The germline CDR1 and CDR2 sequences are MDHEN and SYDVKM. V was clipped by 3 bases and J by 4 bases, with 6 bases between them. This CDR3 comprises 12 residues.

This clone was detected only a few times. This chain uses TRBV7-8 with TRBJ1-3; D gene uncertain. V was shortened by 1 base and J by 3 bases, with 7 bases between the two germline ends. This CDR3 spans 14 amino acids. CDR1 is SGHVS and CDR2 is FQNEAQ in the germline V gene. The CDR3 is CASSLGTFGNTIYF. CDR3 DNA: TGTGCCAGCAGCTTAGGGACCTTTGGAAACACCATATATTTT.

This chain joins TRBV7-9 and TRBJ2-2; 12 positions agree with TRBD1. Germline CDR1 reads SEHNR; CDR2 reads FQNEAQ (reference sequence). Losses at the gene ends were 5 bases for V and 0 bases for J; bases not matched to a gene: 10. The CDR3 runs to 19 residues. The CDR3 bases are TGTGCCAGCAGCCCGAGTCCCGGGACAGGGGGCGCGAACACCGGGGAGCTGTTTTTT. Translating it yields CASSPSPGTGGANTGELFF.